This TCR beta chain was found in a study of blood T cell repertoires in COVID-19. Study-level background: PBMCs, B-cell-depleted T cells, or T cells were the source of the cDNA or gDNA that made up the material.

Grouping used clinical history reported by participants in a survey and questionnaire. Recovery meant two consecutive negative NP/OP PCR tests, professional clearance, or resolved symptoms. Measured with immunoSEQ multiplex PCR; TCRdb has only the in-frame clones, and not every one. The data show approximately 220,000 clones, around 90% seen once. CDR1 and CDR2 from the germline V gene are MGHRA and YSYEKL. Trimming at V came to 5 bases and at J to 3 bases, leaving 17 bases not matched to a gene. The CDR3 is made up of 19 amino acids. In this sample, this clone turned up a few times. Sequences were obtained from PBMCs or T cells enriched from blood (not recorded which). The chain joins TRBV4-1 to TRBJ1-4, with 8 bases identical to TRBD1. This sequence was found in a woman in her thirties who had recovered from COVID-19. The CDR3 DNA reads TGCGCCAGCAGCACCCCAGGGGGCGGGGTAGGGGATTCTAATGAAAAACTGTTTTTT. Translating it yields CASSTPGGGVGDSNEKLFF.